Listed here are 8 T cell receptor beta chains from one sample, sequenced in a study of shared clonotypes between healthy human individuals. Terminally differentiated effector memory CD45RA+ cells were excluded from the naive CD8 cells, which were CD45RO-negative and positively selected for CCR7. Profiling relied on immunoSEQ multiplex PCR, and the TCRdb table lists in-frame clones only, not all of them. Of more than 2 million clones in the sample, about 95% were seen once. Sequenced: naive CD8+ T cells sorted from blood. These receptors all stem from a man aged 18 to 29 in good health.

The V and J genes are TRBV9 and TRBJ2-5, with a tentative D call TRBD1 (5 bases). Deletions cut 0 bases from V and 0 bases from J, with 6 bases between. CDR3 length: 14 amino acids. The germline gives CDR1 SGDLS, CDR2 YYNGEE. CDR3 region: CASSVADNQETQYF. The DNA of the CDR3 is TGTGCCAGCAGCGTAGCGGACAACCAAGAGACCCAGTACTTC.

The chain combines TRBV25-1 with TRBJ1-5, with D unclear. The CDR3 extends over 14 amino acids. Germline loops: CDR1 MGHDK, CDR2 SYGVNS. Trimming took off 5 bases at V and 5 bases at J, with 13 bases between the two ends. The CDR3 region has the DNA TGTGCCAGCAGTCTAGGGTTTGTCGATCAGCCCCAGCATTTT. This translates into CASSLGFVDQPQHF.

The chain carries TRBV21-1 and TRBJ2-7; no DNA check was done on the table's D call, TRBD1. TRBV21-1 is termed a pseudogene. The CDR3 is 15 residues long. This CDR3 is CASSKSFDRLYEQYF. The DNA for the CDR3 is TGTGCCAGCAGCAAATCGTTCGACAGGCTCTACGAGCAGTACTTC.

The chain combines TRBV4-1 with TRBJ2-2; no firm D call. Trimming cost V 3 bases and J 8 bases, with 13 bases left between them. The V gene's germline CDR1 is MGHRA and CDR2 YSYEKL. This CDR3 contains 14 residues. The CDR3 nucleotides read TGCGCCAGCAGCCACCGGGCCACAGAAGGGGAGCTGTTTTTT. Encoded protein: CASSHRATEGELFF.

J is TRBJ2-5 and V is TRBV6-5, with no clear D. The CDR3 totals 12 residues. Germline CDR1 is MNHEY and CDR2 is SVGAGI. Trimming removed 5 bases from V and 11 bases from J, with 15 bases in between. The CDR3 bases are TGTGCCAGCAGTCAACGGACCCACGGGCAGTACTTC. Encoded protein: CASSQRTHGQYF.

The genes are TRBV25-1 and TRBJ2-5; 10 bases align to TRBD2. CDR1 MGHDK and CDR2 SYGVNS come from the germline V gene. The CDR3 sequence is 18 residues long. V gave up 0 bases and J gave up 5 bases; unmatched junction bases: 12. The CDR3 sequence is CASSEYNAASGRSETQYF. DNA for the CDR3: TGTGCCAGCAGTGAATATAATGCGGCTAGCGGGAGAAGTGAGACCCAGTACTTC.

The chain recombines TRBV6-4 with TRBJ1-5; D is perhaps TRBD1 (5 bases). Looked up from germline, CDR1 is MRHNA and CDR2 is SNTAGT. This CDR3 comprises 17 residues. V was trimmed by 0 bases and J by 7 bases, leaving 19 bases between them. Here the CDR3 DNA reads TGTGCCAGCAGTGACTCGATAATGTCGGAGAGGGGACAGCCCCAGCATTTT. It codes for CASSDSIMSERGQPQHF.

This chain links TRBV5-4 with TRBJ1-3; no reliable D call. CDR1 is SGHNT, CDR2 YYREEE, per germline (reference sequence). Trimming cost V 2 bases and J 3 bases, with 15 bases left between them. This CDR3 spans 16 amino acids. CDR3 coding DNA: TGTGCCAGCAGCTTAAAGTCCGAGGGCAGTGGAAACACCATATATTTT. Amino acid sequence: CASSLKSEGSGNTIYF.